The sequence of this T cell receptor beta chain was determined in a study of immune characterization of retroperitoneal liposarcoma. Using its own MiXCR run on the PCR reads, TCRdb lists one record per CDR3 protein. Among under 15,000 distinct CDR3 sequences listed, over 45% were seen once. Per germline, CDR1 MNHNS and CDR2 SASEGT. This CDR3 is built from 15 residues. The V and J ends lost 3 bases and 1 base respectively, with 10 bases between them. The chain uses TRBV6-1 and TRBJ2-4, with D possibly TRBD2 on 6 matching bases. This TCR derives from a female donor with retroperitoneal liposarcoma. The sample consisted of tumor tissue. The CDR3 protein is CASSEEGTAKNIQYF. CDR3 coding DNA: TGTGCCAGCAGTGAGGAGGGAACGGCCAAAAACATTCAGTACTTC.